A single sample gave rise to the 8 T cell receptor beta chains below, sequenced in a study of blood T cell repertoires in COVID-19 (dated by TCRdb to about 2020). Library generation was performed with the immunoSEQ multiplex PCR assay. The clones in this table, taken by TCRdb from immuneACCESS, are in-frame only. Not every clone is retained; where verified, under half of the shortfall comes from an unresolved V gene, and the cause of the rest is unknown. For this sample the table gives hundreds of thousands of clones, of which just over 85% were detected only once. The ten largest clones take up over 1.1% of the sample. The sequencing sample was made of peripheral blood. These receptors were obtained from a man older than 75 with acute or convalescent COVID-19.

V and J are TRBV7-9 and TRBJ2-3; tentative D call: TRBD1 (6 bases). The CDR3 consists of 16 residues. V dropped 5 bases and J dropped 2 bases, with 17 bases sitting between them. The germline CDR1 and CDR2 sequences are SEHNR and FQNEAQ (reference sequence). The CDR3 DNA reads as TGTGCCAGCAGCCTATGGACGGGACACTTCACAGATACGCAGTATTTT. Protein product: CASSLWTGHFTDTQYF.

Only a few counts were recorded for this clone. V usage is TRBV27 and J usage is TRBJ1-1; TRBD1 aligns across 7 bases. Germline trimming cut 5 bases from V and 2 bases from J; bases unmatched to any gene: 5. The germline V gene has CDR1 MNHEY and CDR2 SMNVEV (reference sequence). The CDR3 runs 14 residues. The chain's CDR3 is CASSKRQGNTEAFF. CDR3 DNA sequence: TGTGCCAGCAGTAAAAGACAGGGTAACACTGAAGCTTTCTTT.

This chain uses TRBV9 with TRBJ1-6, with D perhaps TRBD1 (5 bases). The CDR3 covers 15 residues. V was cut by 4 bases and J by 9 bases, with 17 bases left in between. Germline V lookup: CDR1 SGDLS, CDR2 YYNGEE. The CDR3 loop reads CASSPGLGEVSPLHF. DNA of the CDR3: TGTGCCAGCAGCCCCGGTCTAGGGGAGGTTTCACCCCTCCACTTT.

The chain uses TRBV7-2 and TRBJ2-7; 9 nucleotides agree with TRBD1. CDR1 is SGHTA and CDR2 is FQGNSA in the germline V gene. CDR3 length equals 13 residues. V lost 5 bases, J lost 7 bases, and 6 bases stayed unmatched. CDR3 in amino acids: CASSGQGKGEQYF. Here the CDR3 DNA reads TGTGCCAGCAGCGGACAGGGGAAGGGAGAGCAGTACTTC.

The CDR3 nucleotides are TGTGCCAGCAGCTCACTTGCGGGGGGCACTGAAGCTTTCTTT. Protein product: CASSSLAGGTEAFF. The chain uses TRBV5-5 and TRBJ1-1, with D possibly being TRBD1 (5 bases). Per germline, CDR1 SGHKS and CDR2 YYEKEE (reference sequence). The CDR3 sequence is 14 residues long. The V and J ends lost 3 bases and 4 bases respectively, with 13 bases between them.

A remark on this clone: Possible read error: a much larger clone is one base away. The rearrangement uses TRBV20-1 and TRBJ1-1; D is unclear. Per the germline V gene, CDR1 is DFQATT and CDR2 is SNEGSKA (reference sequence). With 7 bases removed from V and 11 bases from J, the gap between germline ends came to 14 bases. This CDR3 has 10 residues. The CDR3 loop is CSVSSGLAFF. The CDR3 nucleotides are TGCAGTGTTAGTTCCGGGTTGGCTTTCTTT.

This clone was picked up one time. The chain employs TRBV5-1 and TRBJ2-5; TRBD2 agrees at 10 bases. This CDR3 is built from 16 residues. With V trimmed by 1 base and J by 4 bases, 7 bases remained unmatched. Germline V gene data show CDR1 as SGHRS and CDR2 as YFSETQ. The CDR3 sequence is CASSLMVAGGGETQYF. CDR3 bases: TGCGCCAGCAGCTTGATGGTAGCGGGGGGCGGAGAGACCCAGTACTTC. Together with reference TRBV5-1 and TRBJ2-5, the CDR3 gives the full variable domain: KAGVTQTPRYLIKTRGQQVTLSCSPISGHRSVSWYQQTPGQGLQFLFEYFSETQRNKGNFPGRFSGRQFSNSRSEMNVSTLELGDSALYLCASSLMVAGGGETQYFGPGTRLLVL.

The chain uses TRBV3-1 (or the pseudogene TRBV3-2) and TRBJ2-5; unclear D gene. This CDR3 is 16 amino acids long. The ends were cut back, 0 bases at V and 7 bases at J, with 18 bases in the middle. From germline, CDR1 is LGHDT and CDR2 YNNKEL (reference sequence). The CDR3 is CASSQEIPPFPGTQYF. The CDR3 DNA follows: TGTGCCAGCAGCCAAGAAATCCCCCCATTCCCAGGGACCCAGTACTTC.